The 3 T cell receptor beta chains presented below share a single source sample, sequenced in a study of T cells in localized non-small cell lung cancer. The protocol was immunoSEQ multiplex PCR, while the TCRdb copy is restricted to in-frame clones and leaves out a portion. The sample has about 2,100 clones, roughly 30% seen once. This specimen was normal lung tissue next to the tumor, taken before any cancer treatment. These receptors were obtained from a male donor older than 55 with stage I squamous cell lung carcinoma.

The V call is TRBV30, the J call TRBJ2-5; D is uncertain. CDR3 length: 14 amino acids. V was trimmed by 4 bases and J by 4 bases, leaving 16 bases between them. The germline V gene has CDR1 GTSNPN and CDR2 SVGIG (reference sequence). In DNA form, the CDR3 reads TGTGCCTGGAATGCGGCAGAGACCGGAGAGACCCAGTACTTC. Translated: CAWNAAETGETQYF.

This clone was observed a handful of times. The V call is TRBV6-8, the J call TRBJ1-2; tentative D call: TRBD1 (5 bases). CDR1 is MNHGY and CDR2 is SAAAGT in the germline V gene. The germline V and J ends were trimmed by 0 bases and 6 bases, with 11 bases remaining between them. This CDR3 has 14 amino acids. The CDR3 loop is CASSYSRGGDGYTF. The DNA for the CDR3 is TGTGCCAGCAGTTACTCAAGGGGAGGCGATGGCTACACCTTC.

This clone was counted only a few times. The chain recombines TRBV6-8 with TRBJ1-2, with D unclear. Trimming took off 5 bases at V and 3 bases at J, with 10 bases between the two ends. Per germline, CDR1 MNHGY and CDR2 SAAAGT. This CDR3 comprises 13 residues. This chain's CDR3 is CASSPGADYGYTF. CDR3 DNA sequence: TGTGCCAGCAGTCCGGGCGCGGACTATGGCTACACCTTC.